Presented here are 14 T cell receptor beta chains from one specimen sequenced in a study of blood T cell repertoires in COVID-19. The repertoire was sequenced with immunoSEQ multiplex PCR; TCRdb's copy has only in-frame clones and lacks some. The data show about 160,000 clones, 86% seen once. The sample comprised peripheral blood. Every receptor here comes from a man between 65 and 80 years old with acute or convalescent COVID-19.

The chain employs TRBV11-2 and TRBJ2-1; TRBD2 agrees at 9 bases. Germline loops: CDR1 SGHAT, CDR2 FQNNGV. CDR3 length: 13 residues. Germline trimming cut 1 base from V and 11 bases from J; bases unmatched to any gene: 3. The CDR3 coding sequence is TGTGCCAGCAGCTTAGGACTAGCGGTTAAGCAGTTCTTC. Translated, it gives CASSLGLAVKQFF.

The chain employs TRBV6-5 and TRBJ2-2, with D tentatively TRBD1 (5 bases). V shed 7 bases and J shed 2 bases, with 8 bases lying between them. The CDR3 extends over 13 amino acids. Germline V gives CDR1 MNHEY, CDR2 SVGAGI. CDR3 bases: TGTGCCAGCAAGGGGCCAAACACCGGGGAGCTGTTTTTT. This gives the protein CASKGPNTGELFF.

There are a few counts of this clone. The chain combines TRBV11-2 with TRBJ2-3; 12 bases match TRBD2. V shed 1 base, J shed 3 bases, and the junction held 11 bases outside the gene matches. Germline CDR1 SGHAT, CDR2 FQNNGV. CDR3 length: 19 residues. The CDR3 DNA sequence: TGTGCCAGCAGCTTAGGGGCTAGCGGGAGGGCCGTTAGGACAGATACGCAGTATTTT. Translating it yields CASSLGASGRAVRTDTQYF.

J is TRBJ1-2 and V is TRBV5-1; possibly TRBD1 for D (6 bases). The V gene's germline CDR1 is SGHRS and CDR2 YFSETQ. V shed 4 bases and J shed 4 bases, with 11 bases lying between them. The CDR3 runs to 13 residues. CDR3 nucleotides: TGCGCCAGCAGCCCCCGGGACACCTATGGCTACACCTTC. This translates into CASSPRDTYGYTF.

This chain links TRBV19 with TRBJ2-3; TRBD2 agrees at 9 bases. After removal of 7 bases from V and 11 bases from J, the junction contained 16 bases not matched to a gene. The length of the CDR3 is 15 residues. Per germline, CDR1 LNHDA and CDR2 SQIVND (reference sequence). CDR3 nucleotide sequence: TGTGCCAGTACCAACTCCGGGACTAGCAGTCCTAAGCAGTATTTT. It translates to CASTNSGTSSPKQYF.

The CDR3 is CASSLAAGGYEQYF. The DNA for the CDR3 is TGTGCCAGCAGCTTAGCAGCAGGGGGCTACGAGCAGTACTTC. The V gene is TRBV7-8, the J gene TRBJ2-7; 7 nucleotides match TRBD1. Per the germline V gene, CDR1 is SGHVS and CDR2 is FQNEAQ. V lost 0 bases and J lost 3; bases outside the gene matches: 2. CDR3 length equals 14 residues.

The chain combines TRBV4-3 with TRBJ1-2; D is undetermined. The CDR3 loop spans 17 amino acids. CDR1 is LGHNA and CDR2 is YSLEER in the germline V gene. V was trimmed by 0 bases and J by 0 bases, leaving 14 bases between them. CDR3 residues: CASSQDAGTYSNYGYTF. CDR3 DNA sequence: TGCGCCAGCAGCCAAGATGCAGGAACCTACTCTAACTATGGCTACACCTTC.

The genes are TRBV15 and TRBJ2-1, with TRBD2 matching 10 bases. The CDR3 length is 16 residues. From germline, CDR1 is LNHNV and CDR2 YYDKDF (reference sequence). With V trimmed by 3 bases and J by 7 bases, 9 bases remained unmatched. The CDR3 DNA follows: TGTGCCACCAGCAGCCCAAAGCGGGAGGGCCGTAATGAGCAGTTCTTC. Translating it yields CATSSPKREGRNEQFF. The variable domain in full, completed from reference TRBV15 and TRBJ2-1, reads DAMVIQNPRYQVTQFGKPVTLSCSQTLNHNVMYWYQQKSSQAPKLLFHYYDKDFNNEADTPDNFQSRRPNTSFCFLDIRSPGLGDTAMYLCATSSPKREGRNEQFFGPGTRLTVL.

The CDR3 DNA reads as TGTGCCAGCAGCGTAGCTAAAGGGGGCTCTGGGGCCAACGTCCTGACTTTC. This sequence encodes CASSVAKGGSGANVLTF. The chain links TRBV9 to TRBJ2-6, with a possible D match to TRBD1 (6 bases). The V end was cut by 0 bases, the J end by 0 bases, with 10 bases between. The CDR3 is 17 residues long. Germline V gene lookup returns CDR1 SGDLS and CDR2 YYNGEE.

The J gene is TRBJ2-7, the V gene TRBV5-6, with 7 bases that match TRBD1. CDR1 is SGHDT, CDR2 YYEEEE, per germline. V shed 5 bases and J 10 bases; nucleotides not matched to a gene: 12. The CDR3 runs to 13 residues. The CDR3 loop reads CASSPLRQGAQYF. The CDR3 DNA follows: TGTGCCAGCAGTCCCCTGCGACAGGGTGCCCAGTACTTC.

This clone appeared a few times. The chain has TRBV11-2 and TRBJ2-3, with a weak D call TRBD2 (5 bases). The CDR3 is 16 amino acids. With 1 base removed from V and 6 bases from J, the gap between germline ends came to 17 bases. Per germline, CDR1 SGHAT and CDR2 FQNNGV. CDR3 bases: TGTGCCAGCAGCTTAGGGAGGTGGGCCACCACTGATACGCAGTATTTT. This encodes CASSLGRWATTDTQYF.

The V call is TRBV4-1, the J call TRBJ2-7, with TRBD2 matching over 9 bases. The CDR3 has 14 amino acids. Germline assignment: CDR1 MGHRA and CDR2 YSYEKL. V lost 5 bases and J lost 3; bases outside the gene matches: 5. CDR3 DNA sequence: TGCGCCAGCAGCGAACAAGCGGGAGGCTACGAGCAGTACTTC. It specifies CASSEQAGGYEQYF.

V and J are TRBV19 and TRBJ2-2; weak D call: TRBD1 (6 bases). The CDR3 has 17 residues. CDR1 and CDR2 from the germline V gene are LNHDA and SQIVND (reference sequence). The ends were cut back, 1 base at V and 4 bases at J, with 16 bases in the middle. CDR3 in DNA: TGTGCCAGTAGTATAGGGGGCAGGGGCCCTTTCACCGGGGAGCTGTTTTTT. Translation gives CASSIGGRGPFTGELFF.

The V and J genes are TRBV6-2 or TRBV6-3 and TRBJ1-4, with TRBD1 matching 10 bases. Trimming took 5 bases from V and 8 from J; bases not matched to a gene: 5. The CDR3 sequence is 14 residues long. CDR1 MNHEY and CDR2 SVGEGT come from the germline V gene. The CDR3 sequence is CASSRDRGEEKLFF. Written as DNA, the CDR3 is TGTGCCAGCAGTCGGGACAGGGGTGAAGAAAAACTGTTTTTT.